These T cell receptor beta chains were read from a single sample in a study of OX40 agonist ivuxolimab in advanced cancers. The data were produced by immunoSEQ multiplex PCR, yet TCRdb's version contains in-frame clones alone and is incomplete. The sample lists tens of thousands of clones, approximately 80% seen once, with 1.2% in the top ten. The sequences come from CD4+ or CD8+ T cells sorted from blood, collected in a trial of the OX40 agonist ivuxolimab. The receptors were gathered from an adult with an advanced solid tumor such as melanoma, head and neck, liver or kidney cancer. Each CDR3 is given with its conserved first and last residue. Each record gives: V gene, J gene, CDR3 protein.

>TRBV7-2|TRBJ1-5
CASSFSGDGNQPQHF
>TRBV7-6|TRBJ1-1
CASSLQWNTEAFF
>TRBV29-1|TRBJ2-7
CSASTGVGYEQYF
>TRBV6-4|TRBJ1-1
CASSEGGSFTEAFF
>TRBV6-4|TRBJ2-7
CAPGKGRSYEQYF
>TRBV5-1|TRBJ1-6
CASSLAGPGYSPLHF
>TRBV27|TRBJ2-7
CASSSGLGYEQYF
>TRBV4-1|TRBJ1-6
CASSQDLRLGDSPLHF
>TRBV20-1|TRBJ2-1
CSAPWWNEQFF
>TRBV7-6|TRBJ2-2
CASSPPAGAGELFF
>TRBV7-2|TRBJ2-7
CASSLDRVREQYF
>TRBV4-1|TRBJ2-1
CASSQERQEGEQFF
>TRBV19|TRBJ2-2
CASRPAVTGELFF
>TRBV12-5|TRBJ2-7
CASGLSSYEQYF
>TRBV7-2|TRBJ2-1
CASSLSRVYNEQFF
>TRBV11-2|TRBJ2-6
CASLWAGANVLTF
>TRBV2|TRBJ1-3
CASGGRSSGNTIYF
>TRBV6-6|TRBJ1-4
CATRGFNEKLFF
>TRBV30|TRBJ2-2
CAWDPRALATGELFF
>TRBV11-2|TRBJ1-1
CASSWGGSGITEAFF
>TRBV30|TRBJ2-1
CARGQGARYNEQFF
>TRBV6-5|TRBJ1-5
CASSYAGGGQPQHF
>TRBV10-3|TRBJ1-5
CAISAADNQPQHF
>TRBV7-3|TRBJ2-7
CASSFLWGPSRGDEGYF
>TRBV19|TRBJ2-1
CASRPRASGGADLRYNEQFF
>TRBV7-8|TRBJ1-5
CASSTQGLNQPQHF
>TRBV27|TRBJ1-6
CASSRDFAFDSSYNSPLHF
>TRBV30|TRBJ1-1
CAWTGQYTEAFF
>TRBV5-1|TRBJ1-6
CASSLQGQGFNSPLHF
>TRBV28|TRBJ2-1
CASSSGTGYPFF
>TRBV18|TRBJ2-1
CASSPIDGEQFF
>TRBV7-7|TRBJ2-7
CASSRKREGHEQYF
>TRBV19|TRBJ2-1
CASSIQAGVSYNEQFF
>TRBV2|TRBJ2-7
CAITDRDRGYEQYF
>TRBV4-1|TRBJ1-2
CASSQDRGGSNYGYTF
>TRBV2|TRBJ1-1
CASSVDRAGSEAFF
>TRBV4-1|TRBJ2-2
CASSQGAGASNTGELFF
>TRBV30|TRBJ2-1
CAWSITAGQGNEQFF
>TRBV5-5|TRBJ2-3
CASSLVAGPTDTQYF